Given below is one TCR beta chain in context. Its antigen target is currently unknown. No much larger clone exists at a distance of one base, and base qualities are not known. The CDR3 regions of human TCRbeta chains were analyzed by immunosequencing. The authors processed their data as follows. TCRs in the repertoires were matched against a reference library of SARS-CoV-2-specific TCRs that had been generated with the MIRA antigen-specificity platform. Breadth was defined as the fraction of unique TCRs that were SARS-CoV-2-associated. Depth was defined as the fraction of total T cells that were SARS-CoV-2-associated. Using the MIRA data, each spike-specific TCR was mapped to the spike region that the TCR reacts to and placed in a CD4 or CD8 class. Log10-transformed breadth and depth values were compared by one-way ANOVA with Sidak's multiple comparisons tests. TCRdb carries this immuneACCESS record with in-frame sequences only. Its versions omit some clonotypes, under half of them owing to an unresolved V gene in the studies checked, with the rest unexplained. V and J calls and clone size come straight from that table; D and trimming were deduced from the DNA. Counted in this sample were around 100,000 clones; about 90% of them appeared once. The ten most abundant clones make up roughly 20% of the sample.

This entry belongs to a study of T cell responses to AZD1222 COVID-19 vaccine (dated by TCRdb to 2020 to 2022). Turning to the overall study: AZD1222 recipients given second doses at about 4 weeks or at about 12 weeks were pooled, since spike-specific TCR depth and breadth were not found to differ between the two schedules. A total of just over 230 trial participants underwent TCR sequencing, of whom about 210 had received two doses of AZD1222 and some 26 had received two doses of the MenACWY control vaccine. Trial participants were enrolled by age into 18-55, 56-69 and 70-plus year subgroups, with roughly 160, 29 and 62 TCR-sequenced participants respectively.

Via the germline V gene, CDR1 is SQVTM and CDR2 ANQGSEA. The V end gives up 4 bases and the J end 2 bases, leaving 8 bases in the junction not matched to a gene. The CDR3 spans 15 residues, from the cysteine through the phenylalanine. This entry keeps only the CDR3 DNA: 45 bases, framed from base 1. The study at large found these results: Conclusions about previously exposed vaccinees are limited, since just five to seven AZD1222 recipients were seropositive for SARS-CoV-2 at baseline. Because no samples from the day 14 peak response were available, repertoires could be characterized only after the peak T cell response. Participants were mostly white British, with more females than males. The authors suggested clonal diversity may have been underestimated. The whole spike protein was spanned by vaccine-associated CD4 TCRs, and dominant responses were seen in regions 160-218 and 743-854. After two AZD1222 doses, spike-specific TCR breadth and depth were significantly higher than at day 0 and than in MenACWY recipients. The 56-69-year group was small, and its depth increase did not reach significance, likely because of low power. Reportedly, almost half of the unique spike-specific TCRs recognized epitopes lying outside the regions that are mutated in the B.1.351 and B.1.1.7 variants.

The sample's time point, from its label and the paper: baseline before first vaccination. Vaccinee samples were obtained from the UK trials COV001 and COV002, which included a single-blind randomized controlled phase 2/3 trial of AZD1222 (ChAdOx1 nCoV-19) in healthy adults. For TCRbeta chain sequencing, PBMC samples were collected from trial participants at day 0 and at day 28 after the second dose. This receptor chain uses TRBV29-1 and TRBJ2-3, and 8 junction bases match TRBD2. The sequence was collected from an adult in good health. Source: peripheral blood, taken on day 0 of AZD1222 vaccination. CDR3 loop: CSVVRLAGFTDTQYF. DNA sequence: TGCAGCGTTGTGAGGCTAGCGGGTTTCACAGATACGCAGTATTTT.